A selection of T cell receptor beta chains follows, all from one sample in a study of T cells in Graves' hyperthyroidism and ophthalmopathy. TCRdb analysed the multiplex PCR reads with MiXCR anew, one entry per CDR3 protein. The data hold about 290,000 distinct CDR3 sequences, with roughly 20% observed a single time. Sequencing input: blood. The receptors were gathered from a man aged 45-65 years with Graves' ophthalmopathy. Each CDR3 is given with its conserved first and last residue. D genes are given only for firm matches. A row's size may be missing; if present it is once, few, many or a size class.

clone size,J gene,V gene,D gene,CDR3 length,CDR3 protein,CDR3 DNA
many,TRBJ1-1,TRBV27,.,14,CASSLSRGGTEAFF,TGTGCCAGCAGTTTATCTCGGGGTGGCACTGAAGCTTTCTTT
many,TRBJ2-1,TRBV30,.,14,CAWSVSGTRNEQFF,TGTGCCTGGAGTGTTTCCGGGACGCGTAATGAGCAGTTCTTC
.,TRBJ2-3,TRBV24-1,.,16,CATSDSGLKNTDTQYF,TGTGCCACCAGTGATTCGGGACTGAAGAACACAGATACGCAGTATTTT
many,TRBJ2-3,TRBV7-9,.,15,CASSLGADRTDTQYF,TGTGCCAGCAGCTTAGGAGCGGACAGAACAGATACGCAGTATTTT
many,TRBJ2-3,TRBV7-3,.,16,CASSLRPAGGTDTQYF,TGTGCCAGCAGCTTGAGACCTGCAGGGGGCACAGATACGCAGTATTTT
many,TRBJ1-1,TRBV30,.,15,CAWARRAGLNTEAFF,TGTGCCTGGGCGAGGAGGGCCGGCCTGAACACTGAAGCTTTCTTT
few,TRBJ2-2,TRBV6-1,TRBD2,15,CASRRLAGDPGELFF,TGTGCCAGCCGGAGACTAGCGGGAGACCCCGGGGAGCTGTTTTTT
many,TRBJ2-3,TRBV3-1,.,12,CASSQVAWTQYF,TGTGCCAGCAGCCAAGTAGCATGGACGCAGTATTTT
.,TRBJ2-3,TRBV19,TRBD2,17,CASSIRTSGRLADTQYF,TGTGCCAGTAGTATAAGGACTAGCGGGAGGTTAGCAGATACGCAGTATTTT
few,TRBJ2-6,TRBV9,.,17,CASSVGGGGSGANVLTF,TGTGCCAGCAGCGTAGGAGGGGGGGGTAGTGGGGCCAACGTCCTGACTTTC
few,TRBJ2-1,TRBV14,.,15,CASSQPRPRGNEQFF,TGTGCCAGCAGCCAGCCGCGACCTAGGGGCAATGAGCAGTTCTTC
few,TRBJ2-6,TRBV28,.,17,CASRSPGQASGANVLTF,TGTGCCAGCAGAAGCCCCGGACAAGCCTCTGGGGCCAACGTCCTGACTTTC
.,TRBJ1-6,TRBV6-2/TRBV6-3,.,14,CASSYSAVNSPLHF,TGTGCCAGCAGTTACTCGGCAGTTAATTCACCCCTCCACTTT
few,TRBJ2-7,TRBV27,.,12,CASSSPGWEQYF,TGTGCCAGCAGTTCCCCGGGTTGGGAGCAGTACTTC
few,TRBJ2-3,TRBV7-3,.,16,CASSSPGLLRTDTQYF,TGTGCCAGCAGCTCCCCAGGACTCCTCCGCACAGATACGCAGTATTTT
few,TRBJ2-3,TRBV6-5,TRBD2,14,CASSYTSGTDTQYF,TGTGCCAGCAGTTACACTAGCGGCACAGATACGCAGTATTTT
.,TRBJ1-2,TRBV6-8,TRBD1,13,CASSSTGLYGYTF,TGTGCCAGCAGTTCGACAGGGCTCTATGGCTACACCTTC
many,TRBJ2-2,TRBV7-2,.,14,CASSLEGNTGELFF,TGTGCCAGCAGCTTAGAAGGGAACACCGGGGAGCTGTTTTTT
many,TRBJ1-2,TRBV28,.,13,CASTPHLGGGYTF,TGTGCCAGCACCCCCCATCTAGGAGGGGGTTACACCTTC
many,TRBJ1-1,TRBV7-3,.,12,CASSFGNSEAFF,TGTGCCAGCAGCTTCGGGAACAGTGAAGCTTTCTTT
.,TRBJ2-3,TRBV5-1,TRBD2,16,CASNSGGGASTDTQYF,TGCGCCAGCAACTCCGGGGGGGGCGCGAGCACAGATACGCAGTATTTT
.,TRBJ2-1,TRBV27,TRBD1,15,CASSSGQGAFNEQFF,TGTGCCAGCAGTTCGGGACAGGGGGCGTTTAATGAGCAGTTCTTC
many,TRBJ2-5,TRBV3-1,.,14,CASSQDPASQTQYF,TGTGCCAGCAGCCAAGATCCAGCGTCGCAGACCCAGTACTTC
.,TRBJ1-1,TRBV6-1,TRBD1,14,CASSQTGGAGEAFF,TGTGCCAGCAGTCAGACAGGGGGCGCCGGTGAAGCTTTCTTT
.,TRBJ1-5,TRBV7-8,.,16,CASSLAKSRFNQPQHF,TGTGCCAGCAGCTTAGCAAAGAGCAGGTTCAATCAGCCCCAGCATTTT
.,TRBJ2-5,TRBV4-2,.,15,CASSQGGSDQETQYF,TGTGCCAGCAGCCAAGGGGGGAGCGACCAAGAGACCCAGTACTTC
many,TRBJ2-7,TRBV7-6,TRBD1,15,CASSPGGFNTYEQYF,TGTGCCAGCAGCCCAGGGGGATTTAATACCTACGAGCAGTACTTC
many,TRBJ1-3,TRBV29-1,.,15,CSVEDIVGSRDTIYF,TGCAGCGTTGAAGATATCGTGGGGTCGCGGGACACCATATATTTT
many,TRBJ1-2,TRBV12-3/TRBV12-4,TRBD1,17,CASSRGGTGASNYGYTF,TGTGCCAGCAGCCGGGGCGGGACAGGGGCTTCTAACTATGGCTACACCTTC
many,TRBJ2-1,TRBV11-2,TRBD2,15,CASSLSLAGGNEQFF,TGTGCCAGCAGCTTAAGTCTAGCGGGAGGCAATGAGCAGTTCTTC
many,TRBJ2-7,TRBV14,.,12,CASSLGEYEQYF,TGTGCCAGCAGCCTAGGTGAATACGAGCAGTACTTC
.,TRBJ2-2,TRBV10-2,.,14,CASSRGSNTGELFF,TGCGCCAGCAGCCGCGGGTCCAACACCGGGGAGCTGTTTTTT
.,TRBJ2-1,TRBV7-2,.,13,CASSLRTTDEQFF,TGTGCCAGCAGTTTAAGGACTACCGATGAGCAGTTCTTC
few,TRBJ1-2,TRBV29-1,.,12,CSVRQTYYGYTF,TGCAGCGTTAGACAGACCTACTATGGCTACACCTTC
few,TRBJ2-1,TRBV24-1,TRBD2,13,CATSDFRLAEQFF,TGTGCCACCAGTGATTTTAGACTAGCGGAGCAGTTCTTC
few,TRBJ1-3,TRBV6-6,TRBD1,17,CASSYTPGRGSGNTIYF,TGTGCCAGCAGTTACACCCCCGGCAGGGGGTCTGGAAACACCATATATTTT
.,TRBJ2-3,TRBV28,TRBD2,13,CFSGRAGTDTQYF,TGTTTTAGCGGGAGGGCGGGGACAGATACGCAGTATTTT
.,TRBJ2-3,TRBV6-2/TRBV6-3,.,12,CASSSGAATQYF,TGTGCCAGCAGCTCAGGGGCTGCTACGCAGTATTTT
.,TRBJ2-3,TRBV20-1,.,13,CSASGASTDTQYF,TGCAGTGCTAGCGGCGCTAGCACAGATACGCAGTATTTT
.,TRBJ2-2,TRBV4-1,.,15,CASSLSAENTGELFF,TGCGCCAGCAGCCTCTCAGCGGAGAACACCGGGGAGCTGTTTTTT
many,TRBJ2-5,TRBV7-8,.,17,CASSLQGGASPGETQYF,TGTGCCAGCAGCTTACAGGGGGGAGCCTCCCCCGGGGAGACCCAGTACTTC